The source of this T cell receptor (beta chain) is a study of identifying expanded T cells in peripheral blood. During the collection period, no donor immune events like infections were recorded. Study-wide points: Over two and four weeks, about 15 and 19 clones changed, versus roughly 1.1 between replicates. Variance in clone template counts between approximately 2-week samples significantly increased with total template count across all healthy donors.

A note on this clone: What it binds is not known.

Sequencing used immunoSEQ multiplex PCR; TCRdb keeps in-frame clones, though not all of them. Found here are about 100,000 clones, around nine tenths of them singletons; the top ten hold roughly 15%. J lost 8 bases, V lost 4 bases, and 9 bases had no gene match. The germline V gene encodes CDR1 SGDLS and CDR2 YYNGEE. This CDR3 region has 16 residues. The V gene is TRBV9, the J gene TRBJ1-4; 12 nucleotides agree with TRBD1. The sample taken for sequencing was blood. The TCR comes from a person aged 18-69 years in good health. CDR3 sequence: CASSPRSGTGGEKLFF. CDR3 nucleotide sequence: TGTGCCAGCAGCCCCCGCTCCGGGACAGGGGGCGAAAAACTGTTTTTT. Filled out from reference TRBV9 and TRBJ1-4, the complete variable domain reads DSGVTQTPKHLITATGQRVTLRCSPRSGDLSVYWYQQSLDQGLQFLIQYYNGEERAKGNILERFSAQQFPDLHSELNLSSLELGDSALYFCASSPRSGTGGEKLFFGSGTQLSVL.